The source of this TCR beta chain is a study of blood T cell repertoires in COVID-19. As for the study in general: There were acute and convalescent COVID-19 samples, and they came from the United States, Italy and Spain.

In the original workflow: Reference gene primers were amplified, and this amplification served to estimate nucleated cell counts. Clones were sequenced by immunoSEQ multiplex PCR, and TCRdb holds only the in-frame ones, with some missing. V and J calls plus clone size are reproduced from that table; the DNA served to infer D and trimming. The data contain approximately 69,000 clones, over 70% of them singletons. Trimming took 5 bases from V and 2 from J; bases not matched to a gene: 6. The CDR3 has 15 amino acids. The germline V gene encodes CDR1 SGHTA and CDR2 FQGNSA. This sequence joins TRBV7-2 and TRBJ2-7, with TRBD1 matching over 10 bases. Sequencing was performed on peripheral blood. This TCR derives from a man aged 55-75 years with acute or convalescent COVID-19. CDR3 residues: CASSQAGTGAYEQYF. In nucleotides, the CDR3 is TGTGCCAGCAGCCAAGCCGGGACAGGGGCCTACGAGCAGTACTTC.